Each of the 9 T cell receptor beta chains below was sequenced from the same sample in a study of long-term antiretroviral therapy in people with HIV. Version v3.0 of the immunoSEQ assay was performed at survey level. Produced via immunoSEQ multiplex PCR; TCRdb's table is partial and in-frame only. The repertoire holds fewer than 30,000 clones, with 80% to 90% as singletons. The source material was unsorted PBMCs, sampled 3 years after starting antiretroviral therapy. These receptors were collected from a man aged 35 to 55 with HIV.

The chain combines TRBV6-6 with TRBJ1-2; 7 nucleotides align to TRBD1. Trimming removed 0 bases from V and 3 bases from J; junction bases left unmatched: 7. The V gene's germline CDR1 is MNHNY and CDR2 SVGAGI (reference sequence). CDR3 size: 16 residues. DNA of the CDR3: TGTGCCAGCAGTTACTCGGACAGGAGCTGGGACTATGGCTACACCTTC. Its protein is CASSYSDRSWDYGYTF.

This rearrangement joins TRBV2 to TRBJ2-3; 12 positions match TRBD2. V lost 5 bases and J lost 6; bases outside the gene matches: 6. Germline V CDR1 and CDR2: SNHLY, FYNNEI. The CDR3 has 15 amino acids. The CDR3 spells CASSNGLAGWDTQYF. The CDR3 DNA sequence: TGTGCCAGCAGTAACGGACTAGCGGGATGGGATACGCAGTATTTT.

The chain combines TRBV9 with TRBJ2-1; 7 bases are a match to TRBD1. This CDR3 has 15 residues. Looked up from germline, CDR1 is SGDLS and CDR2 is YYNGEE. Unmatched junction bases numbered 6, after V lost 1 base and J lost 5 bases. CDR3 amino acids: CASSVQGDSHNEQFF. As DNA, the CDR3 is TGTGCCAGCAGCGTACAGGGGGACAGCCACAATGAGCAGTTCTTC.

The gene calls are TRBV28 and TRBJ2-1, with D perhaps matching TRBD2 (5 bases). The V gene lost 6 bases and the J gene lost 6 bases, with 9 bases spanning the gap. This CDR3 has 12 amino acids. Per the germline V gene, CDR1 is MDHEN and CDR2 is SYDVKM. CDR3 DNA sequence: TGTGCCAGCAGGGCTGAGGGCAATGAGCAGTTCTTC. Its translation is CASRAEGNEQFF.

The chain recombines TRBV6-1 with TRBJ2-2, with D tentatively TRBD1 or TRBD2 (5 bases each). The germline V and J ends were trimmed by 10 bases and 1 base, with 16 bases remaining between them. This CDR3 contains 15 residues. In germline, CDR1 is MNHNS, CDR2 SASEGT. CDR3 in DNA: TGTGCCACCCTATCGGGACGGGAGAACACCGGGGAGCTGTTTTTT. Its protein is CATLSGRENTGELFF.

J is TRBJ2-7 and V is TRBV9; 9 bases are shared with TRBD1. This CDR3 has 14 amino acids. Trimming took 3 bases from V and 2 from J; bases not matched to a gene: 3. CDR1 SGDLS and CDR2 YYNGEE come from the germline V gene. CDR3 residues: CASSGGQGPYEQYF. As DNA, the CDR3 is TGTGCCAGCAGCGGGGGACAGGGACCCTACGAGCAGTACTTC.

The chain links TRBV7-9 to TRBJ1-1; D may be TRBD1 (5 bases). V was clipped by 6 bases and J by 3 bases, with 8 bases between them. CDR3 length: 12 residues. Germline V gene lookup returns CDR1 SEHNR and CDR2 FQNEAQ (reference sequence). CDR3 bases: TGTGCCAGCAGACGAGGGGACACTGAAGCTTTCTTT. Protein: CASRRGDTEAFF.

The V call is TRBV15, the J call TRBJ1-2; possibly TRBD1 for D (6 bases). There are 15 residues in the CDR3. CDR1 is LNHNV and CDR2 is YYDKDF in the germline V gene (reference sequence). V shed 0 bases and J shed 7 bases, with 15 bases lying between them. As DNA, the CDR3 is TGTGCCACCAGCAGAGATTTCTCGGGGGGCAGTGGCTACACCTTC. Its protein is CATSRDFSGGSGYTF. The full variable domain, rest sourced from reference TRBV15 and TRBJ1-2, is DAMVIQNPRYQVTQFGKPVTLSCSQTLNHNVMYWYQQKSSQAPKLLFHYYDKDFNNEADTPDNFQSRRPNTSFCFLDIRSPGLGDTAMYLCATSRDFSGGSGYTFGSGTRLTVV.

This chain joins TRBV5-5 and TRBJ2-3; possibly TRBD1 or TRBD2 for D (5 bases each). The V end was cut by 2 bases, the J end by 2 bases, with 18 bases between. Germline V gives CDR1 SGHKS, CDR2 YYEKEE (reference sequence). The CDR3 is 17 amino acids. The CDR3 loop reads CASSFARGSFNTDTQYF. The CDR3 region has the DNA TGTGCCAGCAGCTTCGCGAGGGGATCCTTTAACACAGATACGCAGTATTTT. Full variable domain (missing parts from reference TRBV5-5 and TRBJ2-3): DAGVTQSPTHLIKTRGQQVTLRCSPISGHKSVSWYQQVLGQGPQFIFQYYEKEERGRGNFPDRFSARQFPNYSSELNVNALLLGDSALYLCASSFARGSFNTDTQYFGPGTRLTVL.